This T cell receptor beta chain derives from a study of shared clonotypes between healthy human individuals. Background on the study: Per-donor plates numbered three CD4 naive, three CD4 memory, two CD8 naive and one CD8 memory. General study points: Donors were few, which limited the genetic and exposure-history diversity represented. Even with large depth, rarefaction showed that sorted-subset sequencing was incomplete.

The repertoire was sequenced with immunoSEQ multiplex PCR; TCRdb's copy has only in-frame clones and lacks some. The sample carries 950,000 to 1,100,000 clones, about three quarters recorded once. Each of the donors was a healthy adult who was HIV-negative and had not had a recent acute infection or vaccination. The CDR3 has 12 amino acids. Germline V CDR1 and CDR2: SGHRS, YFSETQ. Between the trimmed V and J ends, which lost 5 bases and 2 bases, there was a span of 6 bases. This clone was recorded once. Its antigen is undetermined. The rearrangement joins TRBV5-1 to TRBJ2-3, with D uncertain. The TCR sequence derives from a man between 18 and 29 years old in good health. Material for sequencing was memory CD4+ T cells sorted from blood. Subset in this sample: CD45RA-negative fraction. CDR3 in DNA: TGCGCCAGCAGGGAAAACACAGATACGCAGTATTTT. Residues: CASRENTDTQYF.